This note documents a single T cell receptor (beta chain) sequence. The V gene's germline CDR1 is MGHRA and CDR2 YSYEKL. Trimming cost V 4 bases and J 2 bases; bases outside gene matches: 7. The CDR3 is made up of 15 amino acids. The sample belongs to a study of blood T cell repertoires in COVID-19. Original methodology: It was from reference gene primer amplification that nucleated cell counts were estimated. Some clones are missing from TCRdb's copy, which holds only in-frame ones; the method was immunoSEQ multiplex PCR. V, J and clone size reflect that table, while D and trimming were determined from the DNA. The sample lists 150,000 or so clones, 75% to 90% occurring once.

The J gene is TRBJ2-7, the V gene TRBV4-1; 8 nucleotides agree with TRBD1. The receptor was derived from a man between 18 and 29 years old with COVID-19, enrolled during active disease. Material: peripheral blood. The CDR3: CASSPGQGFAYEQYF. In nucleotides, the CDR3 is TGCGCCAGCAGCCCCGGACAGGGATTCGCCTACGAGCAGTACTTC.